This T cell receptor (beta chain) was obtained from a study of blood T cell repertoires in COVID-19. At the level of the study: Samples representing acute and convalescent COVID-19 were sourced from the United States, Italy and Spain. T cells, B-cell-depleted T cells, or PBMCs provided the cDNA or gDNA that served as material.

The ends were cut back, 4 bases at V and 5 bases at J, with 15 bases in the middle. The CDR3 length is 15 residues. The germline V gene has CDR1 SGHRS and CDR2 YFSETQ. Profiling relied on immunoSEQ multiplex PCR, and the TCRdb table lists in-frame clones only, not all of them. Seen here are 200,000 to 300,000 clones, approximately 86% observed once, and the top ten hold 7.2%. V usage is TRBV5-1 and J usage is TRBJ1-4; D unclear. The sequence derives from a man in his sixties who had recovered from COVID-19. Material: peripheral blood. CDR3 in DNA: TGCGCCAGCAGCCCCGAACCGGGGAGAAATGAAAAACTGTTTTTT. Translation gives CASSPEPGRNEKLFF.